This is a list of T cell receptor beta chains from one sample in a study of blood T cell repertoires in COVID-19. Sequencing was performed with immunoSEQ multiplex PCR; in TCRdb, only in-frame clones are kept and a portion is missing. The data hold under 150,000 clones, with almost 90% observed a single time. The sample was peripheral blood. Source of these receptors: a man aged 50-60 years with active or convalescent COVID-19. CDR3s include the opening cysteine and the closing phenylalanine or tryptophan. D genes are given only for firm matches. Size is stated for part of the rows, as once, few or many counts, or as a class when the clone is expanded.

>TRBV7-3|TRBJ1-1|NA|NA
CASSRAGGEAFF
TGTGCCAGCAGCCGGGCGGGCGGGGAAGCTTTCTTT
>TRBV7-6|TRBJ1-5|NA|TRBD1
CASSPRTGKPQHF
TGTGCCAGCAGCCCCCGGACAGGGAAGCCCCAGCATTTT
>TRBV7-2|TRBJ2-7|NA|NA
CASSPTSYDEQYF
TGTGCCAGCAGCCCGACTAGTTACGACGAGCAGTACTTC
>TRBV6-5|TRBJ2-3|NA|TRBD2
CASNGLAASTDTQYF
TGTGCCAGCAACGGGCTAGCGGCAAGCACAGATACGCAGTATTTT
>TRBV6-2/TRBV6-3|TRBJ1-3|NA|NA
CASSTGTGNTIYF
TGTGCCAGCAGTACGGGGACTGGAAACACCATATATTTT
>TRBV18|TRBJ2-7|NA|TRBD1
CASSPLRGQGKDEQYF
TGTGCCAGCTCACCACTCAGGGGGCAAGGAAAGGACGAGCAGTACTTC
>TRBV20-1|TRBJ2-1|once|NA
CSARAGDEQFF
TGCAGTGCTAGAGCGGGAGATGAGCAGTTCTTC
>TRBV11-3|TRBJ2-3|NA|TRBD1
CASSTGQGGTDTQYF
TGTGCCAGCAGCACAGGACAGGGTGGCACAGATACGCAGTATTTT
>TRBV5-1|TRBJ1-4|NA|NA
CASSHKGATNEKLFF
TGCGCCAGCAGCCATAAGGGAGCAACTAATGAAAAACTGTTTTTT
>TRBV6-5|TRBJ2-3|NA|NA
CASSYSGRLGTDTQYF
TGTGCCAGCAGTTACTCGGGGAGGCTGGGAACAGATACGCAGTATTTT
>TRBV28|TRBJ2-5|NA|TRBD2
CASSYGTRETQYF
TGTGCCAGCAGTTACGGGACTAGAGAGACCCAGTACTTC
>TRBV28|TRBJ1-5|NA|NA
CASSRRVGQPQHF
TGTGCCAGCAGTCGACGGGTCGGGCAGCCCCAGCATTTT
>TRBV28|TRBJ1-5|once|TRBD1
CASSLDRGQPQHF
TGTGCCAGCAGTCTCGACAGGGGCCAGCCCCAGCATTTT
>TRBV7-2|TRBJ2-2|NA|TRBD1
CASSLGGTGTGELFF
TGTGCCAGCAGCTTAGGGGGGACAGGCACCGGGGAGCTGTTTTTT
>TRBV5-1|TRBJ1-2|NA|TRBD1
CASSFDRGAYGYTF
TGCGCCAGCAGCTTCGACAGGGGCGCTTATGGCTACACCTTC
>TRBV7-6|TRBJ2-3|once|TRBD1
CASSPTIDRVQGDTQYF
TGTGCCAGCAGCCCTACCATTGACAGGGTCCAGGGAGATACGCAGTATTTT